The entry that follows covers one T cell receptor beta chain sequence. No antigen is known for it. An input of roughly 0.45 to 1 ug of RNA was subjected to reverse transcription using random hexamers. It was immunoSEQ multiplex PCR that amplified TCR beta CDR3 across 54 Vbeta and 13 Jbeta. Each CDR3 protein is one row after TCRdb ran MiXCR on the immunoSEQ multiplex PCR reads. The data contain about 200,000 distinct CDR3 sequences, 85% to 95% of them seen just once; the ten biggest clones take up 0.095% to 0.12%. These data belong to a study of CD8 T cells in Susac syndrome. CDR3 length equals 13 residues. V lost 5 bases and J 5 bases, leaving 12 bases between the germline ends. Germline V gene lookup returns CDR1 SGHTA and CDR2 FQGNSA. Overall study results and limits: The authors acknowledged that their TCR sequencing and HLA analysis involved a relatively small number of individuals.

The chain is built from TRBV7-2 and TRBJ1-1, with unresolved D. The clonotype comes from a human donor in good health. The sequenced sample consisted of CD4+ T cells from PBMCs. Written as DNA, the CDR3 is TGTGCCAGCAGCCCGACCCACTGGACTGAAGCTTTCTTT. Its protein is CASSPTHWTEAFF.